One and the same sample provided the 24 T cell receptor beta chains below, sequenced in a study of OX40 agonist ivuxolimab in advanced cancers. The data were produced by immunoSEQ multiplex PCR, yet TCRdb's version contains in-frame clones alone and is incomplete. Altogether over 30,000 clones are present, less than 90% being singletons, with the ten largest covering about 4%. The specimen comprised CD4+ or CD8+ T cells sorted from blood, sampled in a trial of the OX40 agonist ivuxolimab. The receptors derive from an adult with an advanced solid tumor such as melanoma, head and neck, liver or kidney cancer.

The chain combines TRBV6-6 with TRBJ2-1, with 9 bases aligning to TRBD1. The CDR3 covers 16 residues. Germline-derived CDR1 and CDR2 are MNHNY and SVGAGI (reference sequence). J gave up 6 bases and V 0 bases, and 6 bases lay outside the gene matches. CDR3 DNA: TGTGCCAGCAGTTACTCAACCGGGACAGGGAGCAATGAGCAGTTCTTC. Protein sequence: CASSYSTGTGSNEQFF.

The V call is TRBV9, the J call TRBJ1-3; no firm D call. Trimming took 0 bases from V and 2 from J, leaving 9 bases between them. This CDR3 comprises 15 residues. Germline V gene data show CDR1 as SGDLS and CDR2 as YYNGEE. The CDR3 is CASSVDVRTGNTIYF. The CDR3 bases are TGTGCCAGCAGCGTAGATGTACGCACTGGAAACACCATATATTTT.

In this sample, this clone turned up a few times. The chain uses TRBV7-8 and TRBJ1-2, with D possibly matching TRBD1 (5 bases). The germline V gene encodes CDR1 SGHVS and CDR2 FQNEAQ. V was shortened by 3 bases and J by 6 bases, with 14 bases between the two germline ends. The CDR3 loop spans 14 amino acids. The CDR3 region has the DNA TGTGCCAGCAGCTTCGAGGGACGGATAAATGGCTACACCTTC. Translation gives CASSFEGRINGYTF.

The rearrangement uses TRBV11-2 and TRBJ2-7, with TRBD1 matching over 8 bases. V was pared by 1 base and J by 3 bases, with 17 bases of the junction left unmatched. CDR1 and CDR2 from the germline V gene are SGHAT and FQNNGV. The CDR3 runs to 19 residues. CDR3 region: CASSLVGTGTYTRYYEQYF. The CDR3 DNA reads TGTGCCAGCAGCTTAGTCGGGACAGGTACCTACACGAGGTACTACGAGCAGTACTTC.

This chain joins TRBV7-9 and TRBJ1-4, with D unresolved. V was trimmed by 3 bases and J by 7 bases, leaving 6 bases between them. The germline V gene has CDR1 SEHNR and CDR2 FQNEAQ (reference sequence). CDR3 length: 12 residues. The CDR3 coding sequence is TGTGCCAGCAGCTTCGGGGTTGAAAAACTGTTTTTT. Its translation: CASSFGVEKLFF. Based on the CDR3 plus reference TRBV7-9 and TRBJ1-4, the full variable domain is DTGVSQNPRHKITKRGQNVTFRCDPISEHNRLYWYRQTLGQGPEFLTYFQNEAQLEKSRLLSDRFSAERPKGSFSTLEIQRTEQGDSAMYLCASSFGVEKLFFGSGTQLSVL.

The chain has TRBV19 and TRBJ2-7; D is possibly TRBD1 (5 bases). Germline V CDR1 and CDR2: LNHDA, SQIVND (reference sequence). The CDR3 spans 15 residues. V lost 6 bases and J 0 bases, leaving 15 bases between the germline ends. CDR3 coding DNA: TGTGCCAGTAGAGGGCAGGACATTTCCTCCTACGAGCAGTACTTC. Amino acids: CASRGQDISSYEQYF.

The chain employs TRBV6-6 and TRBJ1-1, with TRBD1 as a possible D gene (6 bases). Trimming removed 2 bases from V and 5 bases from J, with 9 bases in between. The CDR3 covers 13 residues. Germline CDR1 is MNHNY and CDR2 is SVGAGI (reference sequence). CDR3 DNA sequence: TGTGCCAGCAGTTACAGAGGACAGACTGAAGCTTTCTTT. Its translation: CASSYRGQTEAFF.

The chain employs TRBV25-1 and TRBJ1-6; 7 positions agree with TRBD1. This CDR3 contains 13 residues. Germline trimming cut 7 bases from V and 6 bases from J; bases unmatched to any gene: 3. The germline CDR1 and CDR2 sequences are MGHDK and SYGVNS. The CDR3 DNA follows: TGTGCCAGCACTGACAGGGCTAATTCACCCCTCCACTTT. The encoded protein is CASTDRANSPLHF. Combining the CDR3 with reference TRBV25-1 and TRBJ1-6 gives the whole variable domain EADIYQTPRYLVIGTGKKITLECSQTMGHDKMYWYQQDPGMELHLIHYSYGVNSTEKGDLSSESTVSRIRTEHFPLTLESARPSHTSQYLCASTDRANSPLHFGNGTRLTVT.

The V call is TRBV25-1, the J call TRBJ1-2, with 11 bases that match TRBD1. Germline V gene data show CDR1 as MGHDK and CDR2 as SYGVNS. After removal of 3 bases from V and 0 bases from J, the junction contained 9 bases not matched to a gene. The CDR3 has 18 amino acids. The CDR3 is CASSEVGTGGRANYGYTF. In DNA, the CDR3 is TGTGCCAGCAGTGAGGTGGGGACAGGGGGACGAGCTAACTATGGCTACACCTTC.

This clone was counted a few times. This sequence joins TRBV2 and TRBJ1-1; TRBD1 might be the D (5 bases). The CDR3 contains 13 residues. V was pared by 8 bases and J by 1 base, with 11 bases between. CDR1 and CDR2 from the germline V gene are SNHLY and FYNNEI. CDR3 in DNA: TGTGCCAGCGTACGACAGCAGAACACTGAAGCTTTCTTT. Its translation is CASVRQQNTEAFF.

This clone was seen once. The rearrangement joins TRBV5-4 to TRBJ1-1; 7 bases are shared with TRBD1. The CDR3 sequence is 15 residues long. Germline loops: CDR1 SGHNT, CDR2 YYREEE (reference sequence). V dropped 4 bases and J dropped 1; count of bases not matched to a gene: 7. In DNA, the CDR3 is TGTGCCAGCAGCCCACAGACAGGGAGGAACACTGAAGCTTTCTTT. This sequence encodes CASSPQTGRNTEAFF.

The V and J genes are TRBV27 and TRBJ2-2; TRBD1 agrees at 7 bases. The V gene end was trimmed by 6 bases and the J gene end by 1 base; junction bases not matched to a gene: 2. Germline CDR1 reads MNHEY; CDR2 reads SMNVEV (reference sequence). This CDR3 has 14 amino acids. CDR3 nucleotides: TGTGCCAGCAGGACAGGGAGGAACACCGGGGAGCTGTTTTTT. It codes for CASRTGRNTGELFF.

The V gene is TRBV27, the J gene TRBJ1-1; no clear D gene. Trimming left V 5 bases short and J 0 bases short, with 7 bases between. The CDR3 totals 13 residues. From germline, CDR1 is MNHEY and CDR2 SMNVEV (reference sequence). The DNA of the CDR3 is TGTGCCAGCAGTGCCTGGATGAACACTGAAGCTTTCTTT. Translation gives CASSAWMNTEAFF.

For the CDR3, the DNA is TGTGCCAGCAGCTTTAGCGACAACAACTCCTACGAGCAGTACTTC. Translating gives CASSFSDNNSYEQYF. The chain is built from TRBV11-2 and TRBJ2-7, with D possibly matching TRBD2 (5 bases). Looked up from germline, CDR1 is SGHAT and CDR2 is FQNNGV. Deletions cut 3 bases from V and 0 bases from J, with 12 bases between. The CDR3 runs to 15 residues.

The chain uses TRBV19 and TRBJ2-1; no clear D. Trimming took 7 bases from V and 9 from J, leaving 25 bases between them. The CDR3 is 16 residues long. The germline V gene has CDR1 LNHDA and CDR2 SQIVND (reference sequence). CDR3 in amino acids: CASNPTGWYDMGEQFF. The CDR3 nucleotides read TGTGCCAGTAACCCGACCGGGTGGTATGATATGGGTGAGCAGTTCTTC.

This chain connects TRBV5-5 to TRBJ1-1; D is unclear. This CDR3 is built from 14 residues. From germline, CDR1 is SGHKS and CDR2 YYEKEE (reference sequence). The germline V and J ends were trimmed by 6 bases and 1 base, with 13 bases remaining between them. CDR3 sequence (DNA): TGTGCCAGCAACCGGGCGGGTTCGAACACTGAAGCTTTCTTT. It specifies CASNRAGSNTEAFF.

This rearrangement joins TRBV7-3 to TRBJ1-6; a weak D match, TRBD1 (5 bases). V was clipped by 3 bases and J by 9 bases, with 15 bases between them. The CDR3 is 15 amino acids. Germline V gene sequence: CDR1 SGHTA, CDR2 FQGTGA. The CDR3 loop reads CASSLDGGRGSPLHF. The CDR3 coding sequence is TGTGCCAGCAGCTTGGATGGGGGACGGGGTTCACCCCTCCACTTT.

This clone appeared once. V and J are TRBV7-3 and TRBJ2-3; D is uncertain. Trimming took off 0 bases at V and 2 bases at J, with 9 bases between the two ends. The CDR3 contains 15 residues. Germline V gene sequence: CDR1 SGHTA, CDR2 FQGTGA. Here the CDR3 DNA reads TGTGCCAGCAGCTTAACCCTCAGTAACACAGATACGCAGTATTTT. Translated, it gives CASSLTLSNTDTQYF.

The rearrangement links TRBV19 to TRBJ2-7, with 7 bases lining up with TRBD1. Per the germline V gene, CDR1 is LNHDA and CDR2 is SQIVND (reference sequence). The CDR3 loop spans 15 amino acids. V dropped 4 bases and J dropped 0; count of bases not matched to a gene: 6. CDR3: CASSRGQLFSYEQYF. CDR3 nucleotides: TGTGCCAGTAGTAGGGGACAGCTTTTCTCCTACGAGCAGTACTTC. Filled out from reference TRBV19 and TRBJ2-7, the complete variable domain reads DGGITQSPKYLFRKEGQNVTLSCEQNLNHDAMYWYRQDPGQGLRLIYYSQIVNDFQKGDIAEGYSVSREKKESFPLTVTSAQKNPTAFYLCASSRGQLFSYEQYFGPGTRLTVT.

This clone was found once. The chain employs TRBV2 and TRBJ2-7; D might be TRBD1 (5 bases). Germline V gives CDR1 SNHLY, CDR2 FYNNEI. The ends were cut back, 2 bases at V and 0 bases at J, with 11 bases in the middle. The CDR3 covers 15 residues. CDR3 residues: CASSENGRASYEQYF. CDR3 bases: TGTGCCAGCAGTGAAAACGGCAGGGCCTCCTACGAGCAGTACTTC.

Worth noting for this clone: The same CDR3 arises from other DNA sequences in this sample as well. The rearrangement links TRBV6-5 to TRBJ2-5, with D possibly matching TRBD2 (6 bases). CDR3 length equals 15 residues. The germline CDR1 and CDR2 sequences are MNHEY and SVGAGI. Trimming pared 3 bases from V and 3 bases from J, leaving 14 bases between. CDR3 sequence reads: CASSYDGSQKETQYF. The CDR3 region has the DNA TGTGCCAGCAGTTATGACGGGAGTCAAAAAGAGACCCAGTACTTC.

The chain links TRBV27 to TRBJ1-2; 8 nucleotides align to TRBD1. Germline CDR1 MNHEY, CDR2 SMNVEV (reference sequence). Trimming removed 6 bases from V and 0 bases from J; junction bases left unmatched: 3. The CDR3 has 14 amino acids. CDR3 sequence (DNA): TGTGCCAGCAGAGGACAGGGAGCTAACTATGGCTACACCTTC. Its translation is CASRGQGANYGYTF.

The chain couples TRBV19 to TRBJ2-1, with 11 bases identical to TRBD2. The CDR3 runs to 15 residues. The V gene's germline CDR1 is LNHDA and CDR2 SQIVND (reference sequence). V lost 6 bases, J lost 7 bases, and 8 bases stayed unmatched. DNA of the CDR3: TGTGCCAGTAGCTTCACTAGCGGGAGTATTAATGAGCAGTTCTTC. Protein: CASSFTSGSINEQFF.

The CDR3 DNA reads TGTGCCAGCAGTTTATCAAGGACAGGGGGGAGAGATACGCAGTATTTT. The encoded protein is CASSLSRTGGRDTQYF. The chain combines TRBV27 with TRBJ2-3; 10 bases align to TRBD1. Losses at the gene ends were 0 bases for V and 5 bases for J; bases not matched to a gene: 5. The CDR3 contains 16 residues. The germline V gene has CDR1 MNHEY and CDR2 SMNVEV (reference sequence).